This T cell receptor beta chain was recovered during a study of blood T cell repertoires in COVID-19 (dated by TCRdb to between 2020 and 2021). Background for the entire study: The collaborator samples originated in the United States, Italy and Spain and spanned the acute and convalescent phases of COVID-19. Where available, HLA class I and class II types were obtained from metadata supplied by the sample provider rather than from assay-based typing. Subjects who had been exposed to COVID-19, were actively infected with it, or had recovered from it provided the deeply sampled blood TCRbeta repertoires that made up the dataset. The samples were drawn from the first 160 participants of the ongoing ImmuneRACE study and from 950 to 1,500 subjects provided by 6 global collaborators. The repertoires were released in a freely available public database intended as a resource for research on the immune response to SARS-CoV-2. Sample metadata almost always included a de-identified subject ID, COVID-19 status, age in years and sex. The prospective study material was composed of cDNA or gDNA derived from T cells, B-cell-depleted T cells, or PBMCs. Summary of the overall study and its limitations: How much clinical and demographic metadata was included differed by source and by participant, and the metadata was provided uncurated.

On this clone: Its specific antigen is unknown. The sample holds no much larger clone one base away, and base qualities are not on file.

The CDR3 holds 14 amino acids from the cysteine to the phenylalanine. Kept here is only the CDR3 DNA, which spans 42 bases and is read in frame from base 1. The germline V gene encodes CDR1 SGHVS and CDR2 FNYEAQ. Germline trimming: 5 bases from V, 4 bases from J; junction bases outside gene matches: 6. Whole blood was collected in K2EDTA tubes by collaborating institutions according to the institutions' own protocols. Collaborator samples were shipped for TCRbeta analysis as frozen whole blood, isolated PBMCs, or DNA extracted from either sample type. TCRbeta CDR3 regions were amplified from genomic DNA using the immunoSEQ Assay, a bias-controlled multiplex PCR. For the original study's pipeline: The number of nucleated cells in each sample was estimated from the amplification of reference gene primers within the assay. To quantify the absolute abundance of each unique TCRbeta CDR3 rearrangement, sequence reads were collapsed and filtered. For each sample, productive Simpson clonality was calculated as the square root of Simpson's diversity index across productive rearrangements. This immuneACCESS table, as held by TCRdb, lists in-frame sequences with V and J called but not all clones. Of the missing ones, under half trace to an unresolved V gene in checked studies; the others have no known cause. D and trimming were read from the DNA, whereas the V and J calls and clone size are those reported in that table. The sample table lists about 240,000 clones, around four fifths of them with a count of one. Around 12% of the sample is taken by the ten largest.

Recombination joined TRBV7-6 with TRBJ1-1, with TRBD1 matching 8 junction bases. The clonotype originates from a woman aged 55-69 years with active or convalescent COVID-19. Material: peripheral blood. The CDR3 corresponds to CASSATGALTEAFF. In nucleotides, the sequence is TGTGCCAGCAGCGCGACAGGGGCACTCACTGAAGCTTTCTTT.